These 20 T cell receptor beta chains originate from one sample sequenced in a study of T-cell reconstitution after alpha-beta-depleted transplantation in children. For TCRbeta, the library was prepared with unique molecular identifiers. A single record per CDR3 protein comes from TCRdb applying MiXCR to the PCR reads. The sample lists more than 500,000 distinct CDR3 sequences, about 10% occurring once. The sample consisted of PBMCs, mostly from graft donor cells, taken 180 days after TCRalphabeta/CD19-depleted stem cell transplant. The source of these receptors is a female patient under 10 years old who had a stem cell transplant for aplastic anemia, so the T cells may come from the graft donor.

The chain has TRBV18 and TRBJ2-7, with 7 bases aligning to TRBD1. The germline V gene has CDR1 KGHSH and CDR2 LQKENI. CDR3 size: 12 residues. Germline trimming cut 6 bases from V and 6 bases from J; bases unmatched to any gene: 5. The CDR3 protein is CASSNDRAEQYF. CDR3 coding DNA: TGTGCCAGCTCCAACGACAGGGCCGAGCAGTACTTC.

This chain connects TRBV7-8 to TRBJ1-2; D unresolved. CDR3 length: 14 residues. With 5 bases removed from V and 6 bases from J, the gap between germline ends came to 16 bases. The germline V gene has CDR1 SGHVS and CDR2 FQNEAQ. The CDR3 here is CASSPQRTADGYTF. The CDR3 DNA is TGTGCCAGCAGCCCACAGCGGACGGCGGATGGCTACACCTTC. The full variable domain, its missing parts supplied by reference TRBV7-8 and TRBJ1-2, is GAGVSQSPRYKVAKRGQDVALRCDPISGHVSLFWYQQALGQGPEFLTYFQNEAQLDKSGLPSDRFFAERPEGSVSTLKIQRTQQEDSAVYLCASSPQRTADGYTFGSGTRLTVV.

V gene TRBV7-2 combines with J gene TRBJ2-7; 7 positions match TRBD2. This CDR3 contains 16 residues. The V and J ends lost 3 bases and 5 bases, in that order; junction bases with no gene match: 13. Germline V lookup: CDR1 SGHTA, CDR2 FQGNSA. The CDR3 loop reads CASSFFSSGIRNEQYF. The CDR3 DNA reads as TGTGCCAGCAGCTTCTTTTCCAGCGGGATCAGGAACGAGCAGTACTTC.

The chain has TRBV6-2 or TRBV6-3 and TRBJ2-1; D remains ambiguous. The CDR3 sequence is 11 residues long. Germline V gene data show CDR1 as MNHEY and CDR2 as SVGEGT. V lost 3 bases, J lost 12 bases, and 9 bases lay in between. CDR3 protein: CASSYLSGQFF. The CDR3 DNA follows: TGTGCCAGCAGTTATCTTTCGGGGCAGTTCTTC.

This clonotype was recorded at least ten times. The chain links TRBV12-3 or TRBV12-4 to TRBJ2-7; the match to TRBD1 covers 12 bases. Unmatched junction bases numbered 5, after V lost 6 bases and J lost 5 bases. CDR3 length equals 14 residues. The CDR3 region is CASSPGTGGDEQYF. The CDR3 DNA sequence: TGTGCCAGCAGCCCCGGGACAGGGGGCGACGAGCAGTACTTC.

This chain joins TRBV20-1 and TRBJ2-7, with 7 bases that match TRBD2. The length of the CDR3 is 15 residues. V was clipped by 3 bases and J by 4 bases; unmatched bases: 12. From germline, CDR1 is DFQATT and CDR2 SNEGSKA (reference sequence). In nucleotides, the CDR3 is TGCAGTGCTAGCCGGGGTCTAGCGGCTCTATACGAGCAGTACTTC. Protein sequence: CSASRGLAALYEQYF.

V is TRBV10-3 and J is TRBJ1-1, with D possibly matching TRBD1 (6 bases). Trimming left V 6 bases short and J 6 bases short, with 14 bases between. The CDR3 covers 13 residues. CDR1 ENHRY and CDR2 SYGVKD come from the germline V gene. Written as DNA, the CDR3 is TGTGCCATCAGACAAACAGGGTTCGCTGAAGCTTTCTTT. As protein: CAIRQTGFAEAFF.

V usage is TRBV27 and J usage is TRBJ2-3; D unresolved. CDR1 is MNHEY and CDR2 is SMNVEV in the germline V gene (reference sequence). The CDR3 has 14 amino acids. Trimming cost V 3 bases and J 2 bases, with 9 bases left between them. This chain's CDR3 is CASSFLGATDTQYF. The CDR3 nucleotides are TGTGCCAGCAGTTTCCTTGGAGCCACAGATACGCAGTATTTT.

This chain uses TRBV27 with TRBJ2-1; TRBD2 agrees at 13 bases. This CDR3 is 17 amino acids long. Trimming took 5 bases from V and 6 from J; bases not matched to a gene: 10. Germline values: CDR1 MNHEY, CDR2 SMNVEV (reference sequence). The CDR3 reads CASSPGTSGTTSNEQFF. CDR3 in DNA: TGTGCCAGCAGTCCTGGGACTAGCGGGACGACTTCCAATGAGCAGTTCTTC.

This clonotype was seen repeatedly, ten times or more. This rearrangement joins TRBV5-1 to TRBJ2-1, with D possibly TRBD1 on 6 matching bases. This CDR3 is 11 amino acids long. V lost 6 bases to trimming and J lost 7 bases, with 8 bases between them. Germline V gene data show CDR1 as SGHRS and CDR2 as YFSETQ. Written as DNA, the CDR3 is TGCGCCAGCACCCAGGGGAATGAGCAGTTCTTC. Translating gives CASTQGNEQFF.

This clonotype turned up a few times. V is TRBV20-1 and J is TRBJ2-4; the D gene is possibly TRBD2 (6 bases). V was cut by 2 bases and J by 2 bases, with 16 bases left in between. Germline CDR1 reads DFQATT; CDR2 reads SNEGSKA (reference sequence). The CDR3 covers 16 residues. The CDR3 loop reads CSARTRERGTKNIQYF. CDR3 sequence (DNA): TGCAGTGCTAGAACCCGGGAGCGAGGGACCAAAAACATTCAGTACTTC.

This clonotype was counted only a few times. The CDR3 region has the DNA TGTGCCAGCAGTGATTTGGGACTCTCCTACGAGCAGTACTTC. Protein sequence: CASSDLGLSYEQYF. This sequence joins TRBV2 and TRBJ2-7, with D perhaps matching TRBD2 (6 bases). The germline V gene encodes CDR1 SNHLY and CDR2 FYNNEI. The V end was cut by 3 bases, the J end by 0 bases, with 9 bases between. The CDR3 consists of 14 residues. Drawing the rest from reference TRBV2 and TRBJ2-7, the complete variable domain is EPEVTQTPSHQVTQMGQEVILRCVPISNHLYFYWYRQILGQKVEFLVSFYNNEISEKSEIFDDQFSVERPDGSNFTLKIRSTKLEDSAMYFCASSDLGLSYEQYFGPGTRLTVT.

This chain links TRBV6-1 with TRBJ2-1; D gene uncertain. CDR3 length: 14 amino acids. Germline V gene lookup returns CDR1 MNHNS and CDR2 SASEGT. V shed 2 bases and J shed 9 bases, with 14 bases lying between them. CDR3 in amino acids: CASSEPLLDIEQFF. The CDR3 nucleotides read TGTGCCAGCAGTGAACCCCTGCTTGACATTGAGCAGTTCTTC.

The J gene is TRBJ1-2, the V gene TRBV28, with 7 bases aligning to TRBD1. CDR3 length equals 14 residues. Germline CDR1 MDHEN, CDR2 SYDVKM. Trimming at V came to 4 bases and at J to 2 bases, leaving 4 bases not matched to a gene. The CDR3 sequence is CASSWDSPNYGYTF. The CDR3 region has the DNA TGTGCCAGCAGTTGGGACAGCCCCAACTATGGCTACACCTTC.

At least ten counts were recorded for this clonotype. This rearrangement joins TRBV29-1 to TRBJ2-3; unclear D gene. V lost 4 bases and J 0 bases, leaving 11 bases between the germline ends. The CDR3 is made up of 14 amino acids. Germline CDR1 is SQVTM and CDR2 is ANQGSEA. The CDR3 bases are TGCAGCGTTGGGGCACGTACTAGCACAGATACGCAGTATTTT. Translating gives CSVGARTSTDTQYF.

Ten or more counts support this clonotype. Germline is not matched at one junction end, which may reflect a read error. This chain links TRBV12-3 or TRBV12-4 with TRBJ2-3; no clear D. This CDR3 has 14 amino acids. The CDR3 DNA reads as TGTGCCAGCAGCTTAGGAGTTCGCACAGATACGCAGTATTTT. It is translated as CASSLGVRTDTQYF.

V is TRBV20-1 and J is TRBJ2-2; the match to TRBD2 covers 11 bases. With V trimmed by 0 bases and J by 3 bases, 15 bases remained unmatched. The CDR3 totals 20 residues. Germline loops: CDR1 DFQATT, CDR2 SNEGSKA (reference sequence). The CDR3 region is CSARDEPLAGEMRYTGELFF. Here the CDR3 DNA reads TGCAGTGCTAGAGATGAGCCACTAGCGGGAGAGATGAGGTACACCGGGGAGCTGTTTTTT.

The chain couples TRBV6-5 to TRBJ1-2; no clear D. Germline assignment: CDR1 MNHEY and CDR2 SVGAGI. V lost 0 bases and J lost 2, with 13 bases in between. This CDR3 contains 16 residues. DNA of the CDR3: TGTGCCAGCAGTTACTCGACACCCACTGTAAACTATGGCTACACCTTC. Encoded protein: CASSYSTPTVNYGYTF.

The chain carries TRBV20-1 and TRBJ1-3, with D possibly matching TRBD1 (6 bases). CDR3 length: 15 amino acids. CDR1 and CDR2 from the germline V gene are DFQATT and SNEGSKA (reference sequence). Deletions cut 5 bases from V and 0 bases from J, with 14 bases between. CDR3 sequence reads: CSALSRQDSGNTIYF. The CDR3 DNA reads TGCAGTGCTCTCTCCCGACAGGACTCTGGAAACACCATATATTTT.

This clonotype was counted a few times. The CDR3 DNA reads TGTGCCAGCAGCGTCCACTCCGGGACTAGCGGCTACAATGAGCAGTTCTTC. Translating gives CASSVHSGTSGYNEQFF. The chain carries TRBV9 and TRBJ2-1, with 11 positions matching TRBD2. This CDR3 is 17 amino acids long. Germline V gene lookup returns CDR1 SGDLS and CDR2 YYNGEE. The junction had 7 bases not matched to a gene; V was cut back by 2 bases and J by 3 bases.